The 7 T cell receptor beta chains reported below all come from one sample, sequenced in a study of cytomegalovirus exposure and HLA in healthy donors. The primer mix had 60 Vbeta and 13 Jbeta primers. TCRdb's copy holds only in-frame clones and misses some; the assay was immunoSEQ multiplex PCR. Its listing shows roughly 34,000 clones. The sample was PBMCs. These receptors originate from a man aged 40-49 years in good health and CMV-seronegative.

This chain connects TRBV5-1 to TRBJ2-3, with TRBD2 matching over 7 bases. Germline trimming cut 3 bases from V and 2 bases from J; bases unmatched to any gene: 3. Germline CDR1 reads SGHRS; CDR2 reads YFSETQ. The CDR3 totals 14 residues. CDR3 residues: CASSSGTNTDTQYF. For the CDR3, the DNA is TGCGCCAGCAGCTCCGGGACTAACACAGATACGCAGTATTTT.

V is TRBV4-3 and J is TRBJ1-2; no definite D call. The CDR3 sequence is 15 residues long. V was trimmed by 0 bases and J by 3 bases, leaving 11 bases between them. The germline V gene encodes CDR1 LGHNA and CDR2 YSLEER. CDR3 coding DNA: TGCGCCAGCAGCCAAGATGTTAACAGAGACTATGGCTACACCTTC. This sequence encodes CASSQDVNRDYGYTF.

This sequence joins TRBV4-1 and TRBJ2-3; weak D call: TRBD1 (6 bases). This CDR3 has 15 amino acids. Between the trimmed V and J ends, which lost 4 bases and 0 bases, there was a span of 11 bases. Germline V gives CDR1 MGHRA, CDR2 YSYEKL. CDR3 bases: TGCGCCAGCAGCCCCTCCCAGGGGAGCACAGATACGCAGTATTTT. Amino acid sequence: CASSPSQGSTDTQYF.

The chain carries TRBV18 and TRBJ1-2; weak D call: TRBD1 (6 bases). Germline CDR1 is KGHSH and CDR2 is LQKENI. The CDR3 totals 13 residues. The V end was cut by 2 bases, the J end by 8 bases, with 12 bases between. The CDR3 bases are TGTGCCAGCTCACCAGGTACAGGGTCCGGCTACACCTTC. This gives the protein CASSPGTGSGYTF. Variable domain in full (rest from reference TRBV18 and TRBJ1-2): NAGVMQNPRHLVRRRGQEARLRCSPMKGHSHVYWYRQLPEEGLKFMVYLQKENIIDESGMPKERFSAEFPKEGPSILRIQQVVRGDSAAYFCASSPGTGSGYTFGSGTRLTVV.

The chain couples TRBV5-5 to TRBJ2-5; TRBD2 matches 12 bases. V trimming: 1 base; J trimming: 5 bases; junction bases outside the gene matches: 9. This CDR3 comprises 17 residues. Germline CDR1 reads SGHKS; CDR2 reads YYEKEE (reference sequence). CDR3 in DNA: TGTGCCAGCAGCTTGCCCGGACTAGCGGGATCTCGGGAGACCCAGTACTTC. Its protein is CASSLPGLAGSRETQYF.

The gene calls are TRBV11-3 and TRBJ2-1; 8 bases align to TRBD1. Trimming cost V 1 base and J 7 bases; bases outside gene matches: 6. The CDR3 has 15 residues. Per germline, CDR1 SGHNT and CDR2 YENEEA. CDR3 residues: CASSLGGQGRNEQFF. CDR3 DNA: TGTGCCAGCAGCTTAGGAGGACAGGGAAGGAATGAGCAGTTCTTC.

The chain is built from TRBV6-5 and TRBJ2-3, with TRBD2 as a possible D gene (5 bases). In germline, CDR1 is MNHEY, CDR2 SVGAGI. The CDR3 is 14 residues long. V was trimmed by 0 bases and J by 7 bases, leaving 11 bases between them. As DNA, the CDR3 is TGTGCCAGCAGTTACTCGGGCGGACTCCATACGCAGTATTTT. It encodes CASSYSGGLHTQYF.